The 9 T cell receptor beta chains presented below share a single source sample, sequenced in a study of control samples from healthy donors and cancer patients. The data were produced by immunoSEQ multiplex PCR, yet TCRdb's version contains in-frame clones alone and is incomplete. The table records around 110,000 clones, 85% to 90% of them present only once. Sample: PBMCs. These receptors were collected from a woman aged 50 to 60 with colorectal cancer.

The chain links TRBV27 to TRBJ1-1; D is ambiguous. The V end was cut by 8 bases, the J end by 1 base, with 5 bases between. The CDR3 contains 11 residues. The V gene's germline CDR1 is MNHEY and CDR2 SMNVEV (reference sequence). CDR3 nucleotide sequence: TGTGCCAGCCGGACGAACACTGAAGCTTTCTTT. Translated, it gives CASRTNTEAFF.

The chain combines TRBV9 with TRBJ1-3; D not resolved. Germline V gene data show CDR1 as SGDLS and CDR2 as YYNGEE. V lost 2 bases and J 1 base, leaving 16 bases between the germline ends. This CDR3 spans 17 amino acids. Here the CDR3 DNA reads TGTGCCAGCAGCGTTTCTTATTCGGAGCCTTCTGGAAACACCATATATTTT. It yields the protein CASSVSYSEPSGNTIYF.

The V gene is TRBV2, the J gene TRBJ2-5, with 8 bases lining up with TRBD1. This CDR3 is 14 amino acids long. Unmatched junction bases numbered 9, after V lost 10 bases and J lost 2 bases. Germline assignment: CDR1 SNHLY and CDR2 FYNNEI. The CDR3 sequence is CANKIQGGQETQYF. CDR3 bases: TGTGCCAACAAAATACAGGGGGGACAAGAGACCCAGTACTTC.

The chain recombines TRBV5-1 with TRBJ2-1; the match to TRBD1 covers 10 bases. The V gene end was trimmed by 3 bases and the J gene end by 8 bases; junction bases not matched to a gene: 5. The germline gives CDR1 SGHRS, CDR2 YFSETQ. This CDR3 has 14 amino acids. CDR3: CASSSGQGSDEQFF. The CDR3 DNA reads TGCGCCAGCAGCTCGGGACAGGGGTCTGATGAGCAGTTCTTC.

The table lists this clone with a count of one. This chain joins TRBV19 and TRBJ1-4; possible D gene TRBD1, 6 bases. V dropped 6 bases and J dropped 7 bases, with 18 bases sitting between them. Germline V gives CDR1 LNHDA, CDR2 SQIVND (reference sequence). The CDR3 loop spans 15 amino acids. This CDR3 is CASSPLGGVGEKLFF. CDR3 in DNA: TGTGCCAGTAGCCCCCTGGGGGGCGTCGGTGAAAAACTGTTTTTT.

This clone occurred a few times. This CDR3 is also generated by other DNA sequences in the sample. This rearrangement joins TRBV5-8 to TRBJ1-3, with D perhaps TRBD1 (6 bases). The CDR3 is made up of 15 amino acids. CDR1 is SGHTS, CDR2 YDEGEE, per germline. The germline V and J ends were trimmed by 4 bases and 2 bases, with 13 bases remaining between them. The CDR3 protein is CASSSDRIPGNTIYF. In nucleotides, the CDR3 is TGTGCCAGCAGCAGCGACAGGATCCCTGGAAACACCATATATTTT.

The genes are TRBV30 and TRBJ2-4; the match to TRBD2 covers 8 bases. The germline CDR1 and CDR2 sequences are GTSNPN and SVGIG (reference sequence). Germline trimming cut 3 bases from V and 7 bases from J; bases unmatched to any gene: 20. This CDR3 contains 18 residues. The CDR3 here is CAWRQALAEGGYGNIQYF. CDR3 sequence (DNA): TGTGCCTGGAGACAGGCACTAGCGGAGGGGGGATACGGTAACATTCAGTACTTC. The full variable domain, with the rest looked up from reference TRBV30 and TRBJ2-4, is SQTIHQWPATLVQPVGSPLSLECTVEGTSNPNLYWYRQAAGRGLQLLFYSVGIGQISSEVPQNLSASRPQDRQFILSSKKLLLSDSGFYLCAWRQALAEGGYGNIQYFGAGTRLSVL.

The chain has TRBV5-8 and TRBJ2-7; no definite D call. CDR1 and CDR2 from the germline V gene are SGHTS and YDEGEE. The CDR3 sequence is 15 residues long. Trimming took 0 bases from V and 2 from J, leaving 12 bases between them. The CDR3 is CASSLELISTYEQYF. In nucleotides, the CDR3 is TGTGCCAGCAGCTTGGAGCTGATAAGTACCTACGAGCAGTACTTC.

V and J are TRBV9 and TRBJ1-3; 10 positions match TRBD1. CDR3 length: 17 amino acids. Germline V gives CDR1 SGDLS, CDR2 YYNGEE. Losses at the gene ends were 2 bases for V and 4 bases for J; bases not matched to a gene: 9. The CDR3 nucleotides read TGTGCCAGCAGCGTCGCCGGGACAGGGGTAACAGGAAACACCATATATTTT. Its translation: CASSVAGTGVTGNTIYF.